Listed below are T cell receptor beta chains from one sample, sequenced in a study of T cell responses to AZD1222 COVID-19 vaccine. Here immunoSEQ multiplex PCR was the method, and the copy in TCRdb shows in-frame clones only, minus some. The sample includes more than 150,000 clones, about 90% of them seen just once. Sequenced here: peripheral blood, sampled on day 0 of MenACWY control vaccination. The receptors were gathered from an adult in good health. Each CDR3 is given with its conserved first and last residue. D genes are given only for firm matches. Part of the rows lack a size; the others show once, few, many or a class for expanded clones.

J gene | clone size | D gene | V gene | CDR3 DNA | CDR3 protein
TRBJ2-7 | - | - | TRBV2 | TGTGCCAGCAGTGAAGGAACCGCCTACGAGCAGTACTTC | CASSEGTAYEQYF
TRBJ1-6 | - | TRBD1 | TRBV15 | TGTGCCACCAGCAGAGCCGGGACAGGACCTTCACCCCTCCACTTT | CATSRAGTGPSPLHF
TRBJ2-1 | - | TRBD2 | TRBV11-2 | TGTGCCAGCAGCTTACTAGCGGGGGGCTCTATTAATGAGCAGTTCTTC | CASSLLAGGSINEQFF
TRBJ2-7 | few | TRBD1 | TRBV28 | TGTGCCAGCAGTTTGGGGACAGCCGAGCAGTACTTC | CASSLGTAEQYF
TRBJ1-1 | - | TRBD1 | TRBV10-3 | TGTGCCATCCGAAAACAGGGGGCGTGGACTGAAGCTTTCTTT | CAIRKQGAWTEAFF
TRBJ2-1 | - | TRBD2 | TRBV4-2 | TGTGCCAGCAGCCACGGTAGCGGGGTCGGGAATGAGCAGTTCTTC | CASSHGSGVGNEQFF
TRBJ2-7 | - | - | TRBV5-4 | TGTGCCAGCAGCTTCATGGTCATAGGGGCCGGCGACGAGCAGTACTTC | CASSFMVIGAGDEQYF
TRBJ1-6 | - | - | TRBV6-5 | TGTGCCAGCAGTTACTGGGCCTCACCCCTCCACTTT | CASSYWASPLHF
TRBJ2-2 | - | - | TRBV7-3 | TGTGCCAGCAGCTTAACCCCGAAGGGGGAGCTGTTTTTT | CASSLTPKGELFF
TRBJ2-5 | - | TRBD1 | TRBV5-6 | TGTGCCAGCAGCTCGCCGGAGACAGGGGAAGAGACCCAGTACTTC | CASSSPETGEETQYF
TRBJ1-6 | few | TRBD1 | TRBV15 | TGTGCCACCAGCGCGACCGGGACAGGGGAACCCTATAATTCACCCCTCCACTTT | CATSATGTGEPYNSPLHF
TRBJ1-2 | - | - | TRBV24-1 | TGTGCCACCAGTGATAATGCAGGCTGGGGCTACACCTTC | CATSDNAGWGYTF
TRBJ1-5 | few | - | TRBV6-5 | TGTGCCAGCAGGGACCGTATCAATCAGCCCCAGCATTTT | CASRDRINQPQHF
TRBJ2-7 | - | - | TRBV3-1/TRBV3-2 | TGTGCCAGCAGCCAAGTAGGGCGGGGTTCCCCCGAGCAGTACTTC | CASSQVGRGSPEQYF
TRBJ2-7 | once | - | TRBV28 | TGTGCCAGCAGTTGGACGGTCGACGAGCAGTACTTC | CASSWTVDEQYF
TRBJ2-3 | - | TRBD2 | TRBV3-1/TRBV3-2 | TGTGCCAGCAGCTTCGGACTAGCCGCAGATACGCAGTATTTT | CASSFGLAADTQYF
TRBJ2-1 | - | - | TRBV19 | TGTGCCAGTAGTATCGGGGGATACAATGAGCAGTTCTTC | CASSIGGYNEQFF
TRBJ1-5 | - | - | TRBV28 | TGTGCCAGCAGTCCGCCCGGGGGCAATCAGCCCCAGCATTTT | CASSPPGGNQPQHF
TRBJ1-1 | - | TRBD1 | TRBV7-8 | TGTGCCAGCAGCCCCCCTTCTGACAGGGAAGAAGCTTTCTTT | CASSPPSDREEAFF